A single count supports the clone carrying this TCR beta chain. Antigen: not known. At one end the junction does not follow the germline gene, possibly because of a read error. This specimen belongs to a study of T cells in Graves' hyperthyroidism and ophthalmopathy. The source material, RNA transcripts, was used to amplify TCR beta CDR3 regions. RT-PCR in the first round (using the HTBI primer set) targeted the TCR CDR3. MiXCR was run by TCRdb on the multiplex PCR reads, yielding one entry per CDR3 protein. The sample yields hundreds of thousands of distinct CDR3 sequences, about 20% seen once. Among ophthalmopathy patients, the Clinical Activity Score reached at least 3, the NOSPECS grade reached at least 4, and duration remained under 3 months. The study, taken as a whole, reports: Most clonotypes expanded in the thyroid (above 0.001) were also present in blood.

Germline-derived CDR1 and CDR2 are SNHLY and FYNNEI. This CDR3 comprises 13 residues. This TCR was recovered from a man between 40 and 49 years old with Graves' ophthalmopathy. The sequenced material came from blood. This chain joins TRBV2 and TRBJ2-7; D is perhaps TRBD1 (6 bases). As DNA, the CDR3 is TGTGGCAGCAGTCTTACAGGGTTGTACGAGCAGTACTTC. This sequence encodes CGSSLTGLYEQYF.